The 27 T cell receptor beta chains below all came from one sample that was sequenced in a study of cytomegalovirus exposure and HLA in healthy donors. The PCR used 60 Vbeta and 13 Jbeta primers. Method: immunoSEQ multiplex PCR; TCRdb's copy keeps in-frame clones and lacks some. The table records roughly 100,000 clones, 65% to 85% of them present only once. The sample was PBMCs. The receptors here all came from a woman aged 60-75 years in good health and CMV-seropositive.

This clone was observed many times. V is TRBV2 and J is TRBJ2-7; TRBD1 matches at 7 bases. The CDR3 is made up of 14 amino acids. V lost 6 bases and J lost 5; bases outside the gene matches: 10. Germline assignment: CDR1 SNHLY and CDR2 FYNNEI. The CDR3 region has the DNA TGTGCCAGCAGGAAACAGGGGTCATCGGACGAGCAGTACTTC. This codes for CASRKQGSSDEQYF. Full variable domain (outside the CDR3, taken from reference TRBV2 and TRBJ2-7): EPEVTQTPSHQVTQMGQEVILRCVPISNHLYFYWYRQILGQKVEFLVSFYNNEISEKSEIFDDQFSVERPDGSNFTLKIRSTKLEDSAMYFCASRKQGSSDEQYFGPGTRLTVT.

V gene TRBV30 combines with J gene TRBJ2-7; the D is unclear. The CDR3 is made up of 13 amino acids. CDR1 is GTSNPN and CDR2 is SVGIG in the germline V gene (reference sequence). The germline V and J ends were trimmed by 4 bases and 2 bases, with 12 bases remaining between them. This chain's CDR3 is CAWTVAGTYEQYF. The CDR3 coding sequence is TGTGCCTGGACTGTGGCAGGTACCTACGAGCAGTACTTC.

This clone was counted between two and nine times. CDR3 loop: CASSITDPYEQYF. CDR3 nucleotides: TGTGCCAGTAGTATAACAGACCCCTACGAGCAGTACTTC. The chain has TRBV19 and TRBJ2-7; no firm D call. In germline, CDR1 is LNHDA, CDR2 SQIVND (reference sequence). V gave up 2 bases and J gave up 2 bases, with 7 bases separating them. The CDR3 runs 13 residues.

CDR3 bases: TGTGCCAGCAGCCACTCAGCCCGGGGGACGAGAGAGACCCAGTACTTC. This sequence encodes CASSHSARGTRETQYF. The chain is built from TRBV7-9 and TRBJ2-5; the D gene is possibly TRBD2 (6 bases). Germline values: CDR1 SEHNR, CDR2 FQNEAQ (reference sequence). V was pared by 5 bases and J by 4 bases, with 20 bases between. The CDR3 contains 16 residues.

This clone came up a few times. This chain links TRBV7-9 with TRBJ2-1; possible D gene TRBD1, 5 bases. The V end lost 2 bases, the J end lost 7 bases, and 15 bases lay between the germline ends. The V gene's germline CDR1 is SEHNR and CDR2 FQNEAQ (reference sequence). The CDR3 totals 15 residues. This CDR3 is CASSLKRRVGNEQFF. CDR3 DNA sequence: TGTGCCAGCAGCTTAAAACGCAGGGTTGGTAATGAGCAGTTCTTC.

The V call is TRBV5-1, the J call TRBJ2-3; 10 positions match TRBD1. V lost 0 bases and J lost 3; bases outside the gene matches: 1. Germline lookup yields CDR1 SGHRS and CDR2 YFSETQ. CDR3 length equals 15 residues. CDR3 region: CASSLGGQGTDTQYF. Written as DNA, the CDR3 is TGCGCCAGCAGCTTGGGGGGACAGGGGACAGATACGCAGTATTTT. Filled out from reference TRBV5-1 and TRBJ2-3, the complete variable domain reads KAGVTQTPRYLIKTRGQQVTLSCSPISGHRSVSWYQQTPGQGLQFLFEYFSETQRNKGNFPGRFSGRQFSNSRSEMNVSTLELGDSALYLCASSLGGQGTDTQYFGPGTRLTVL.

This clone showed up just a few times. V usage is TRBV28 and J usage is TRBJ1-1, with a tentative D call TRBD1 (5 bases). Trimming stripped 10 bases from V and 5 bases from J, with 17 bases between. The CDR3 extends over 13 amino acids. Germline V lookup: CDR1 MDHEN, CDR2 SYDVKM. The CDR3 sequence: CATYLGHGTEAFF. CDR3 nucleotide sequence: TGTGCCACCTACTTGGGGCACGGGACTGAAGCTTTCTTT.

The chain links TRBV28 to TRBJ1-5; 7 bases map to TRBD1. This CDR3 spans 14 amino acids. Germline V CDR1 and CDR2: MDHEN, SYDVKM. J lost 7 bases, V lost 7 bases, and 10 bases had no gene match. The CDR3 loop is CASTPLTGWQPQHF. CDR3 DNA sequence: TGTGCCAGCACCCCTTTGACAGGGTGGCAGCCCCAGCATTTT.

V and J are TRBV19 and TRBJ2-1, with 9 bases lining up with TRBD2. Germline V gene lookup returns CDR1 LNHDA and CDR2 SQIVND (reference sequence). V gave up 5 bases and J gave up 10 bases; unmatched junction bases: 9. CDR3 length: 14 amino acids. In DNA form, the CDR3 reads TGTGCCAGTAGTTTGGGGCTAGCGGGAAGGGAGCAGTTCTTC. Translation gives CASSLGLAGREQFF.

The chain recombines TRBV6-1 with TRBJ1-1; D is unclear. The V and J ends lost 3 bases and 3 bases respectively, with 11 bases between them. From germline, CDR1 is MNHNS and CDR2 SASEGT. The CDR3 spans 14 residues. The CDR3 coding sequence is TGTGCCAGCAGTGAGTCAGGCCGCTACACTGAAGCTTTCTTT. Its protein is CASSESGRYTEAFF.

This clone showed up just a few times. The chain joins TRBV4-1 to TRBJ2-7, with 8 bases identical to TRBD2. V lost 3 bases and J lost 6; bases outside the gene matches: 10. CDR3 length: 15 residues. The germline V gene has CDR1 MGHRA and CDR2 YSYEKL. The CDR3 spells CASSQGVAGLGEQYF. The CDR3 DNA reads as TGCGCCAGCAGCCAGGGAGTAGCGGGATTGGGCGAGCAGTACTTC.

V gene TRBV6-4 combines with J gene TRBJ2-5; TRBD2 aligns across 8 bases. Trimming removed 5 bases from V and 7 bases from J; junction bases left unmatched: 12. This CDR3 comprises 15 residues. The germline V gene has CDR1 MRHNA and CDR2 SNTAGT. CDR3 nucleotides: TGTGCCAGCAGTAAACAGCCAGCGGGAGTGGGGACCCAGTACTTC. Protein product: CASSKQPAGVGTQYF.

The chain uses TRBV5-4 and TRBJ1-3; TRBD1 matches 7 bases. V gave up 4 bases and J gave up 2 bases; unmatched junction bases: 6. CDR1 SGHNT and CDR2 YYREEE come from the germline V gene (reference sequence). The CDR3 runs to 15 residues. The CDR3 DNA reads TGTGCCAGCAGCCCGGGAAGGGGGCCTGGAAACACCATATATTTT. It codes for CASSPGRGPGNTIYF.

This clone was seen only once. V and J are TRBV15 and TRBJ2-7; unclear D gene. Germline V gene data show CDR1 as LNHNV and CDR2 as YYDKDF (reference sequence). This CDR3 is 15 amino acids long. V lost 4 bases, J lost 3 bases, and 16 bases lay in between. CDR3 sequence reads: CATSTLPSGHYEQYF. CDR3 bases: TGTGCCACCAGCACCCTTCCCTCAGGCCACTACGAGCAGTACTTC. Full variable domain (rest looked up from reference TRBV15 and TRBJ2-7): DAMVIQNPRYQVTQFGKPVTLSCSQTLNHNVMYWYQQKSSQAPKLLFHYYDKDFNNEADTPDNFQSRRPNTSFCFLDIRSPGLGDTAMYLCATSTLPSGHYEQYFGPGTRLTVT.

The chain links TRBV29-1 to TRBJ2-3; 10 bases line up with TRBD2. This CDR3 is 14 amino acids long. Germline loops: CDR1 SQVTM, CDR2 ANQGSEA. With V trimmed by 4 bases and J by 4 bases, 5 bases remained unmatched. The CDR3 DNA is TGCAGCGTTGTAGTAGCGGGAGGTGCAGATACGCAGTATTTT. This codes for CSVVVAGGADTQYF.

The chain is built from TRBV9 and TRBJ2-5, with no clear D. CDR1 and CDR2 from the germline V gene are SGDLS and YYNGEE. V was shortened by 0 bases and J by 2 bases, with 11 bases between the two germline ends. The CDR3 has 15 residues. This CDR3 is CASSVGIRQQETQYF. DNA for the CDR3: TGTGCCAGCAGCGTAGGTATAAGACAACAAGAGACCCAGTACTTC.

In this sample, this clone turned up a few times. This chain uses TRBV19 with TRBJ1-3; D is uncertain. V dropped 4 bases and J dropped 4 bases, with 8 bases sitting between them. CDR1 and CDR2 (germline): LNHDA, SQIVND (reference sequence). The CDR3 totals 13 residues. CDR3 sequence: CASSRARGNTIYF. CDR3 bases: TGTGCCAGTAGTAGGGCGAGAGGAAACACCATATATTTT.

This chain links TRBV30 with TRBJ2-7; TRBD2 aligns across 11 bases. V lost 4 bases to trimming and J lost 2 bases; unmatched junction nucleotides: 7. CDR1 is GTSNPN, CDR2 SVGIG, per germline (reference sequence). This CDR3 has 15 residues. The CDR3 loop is CAWKESSGRAYEQYF. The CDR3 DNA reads TGTGCCTGGAAGGAGAGTAGCGGGAGGGCCTACGAGCAGTACTTC.

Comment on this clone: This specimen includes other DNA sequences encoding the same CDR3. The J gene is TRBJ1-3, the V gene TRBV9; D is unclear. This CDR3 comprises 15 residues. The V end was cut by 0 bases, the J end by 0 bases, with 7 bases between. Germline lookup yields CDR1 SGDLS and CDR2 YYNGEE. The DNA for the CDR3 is TGTGCCAGCAGCGTAGGAGGCCACTCTGGAAACACCATATATTTT. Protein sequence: CASSVGGHSGNTIYF. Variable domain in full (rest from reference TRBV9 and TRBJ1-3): DSGVTQTPKHLITATGQRVTLRCSPRSGDLSVYWYQQSLDQGLQFLIQYYNGEERAKGNILERFSAQQFPDLHSELNLSSLELGDSALYFCASSVGGHSGNTIYFGEGSWLTVV.

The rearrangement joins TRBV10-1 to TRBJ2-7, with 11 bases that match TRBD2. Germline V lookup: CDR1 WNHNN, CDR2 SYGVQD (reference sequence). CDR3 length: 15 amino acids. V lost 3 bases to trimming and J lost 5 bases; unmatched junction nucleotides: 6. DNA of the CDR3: TGCGCCAGCAGTGATGGGCTAGCGGGAGGAGACGAGCAGTACTTC. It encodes CASSDGLAGGDEQYF.

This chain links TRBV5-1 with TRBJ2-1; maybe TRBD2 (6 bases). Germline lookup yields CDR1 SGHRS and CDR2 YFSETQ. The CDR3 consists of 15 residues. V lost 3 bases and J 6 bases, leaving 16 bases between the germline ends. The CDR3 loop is CASSSSGVRRNEQFF. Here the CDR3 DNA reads TGCGCCAGCAGCTCATCGGGAGTCCGACGCAATGAGCAGTTCTTC. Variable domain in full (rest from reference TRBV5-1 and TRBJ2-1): KAGVTQTPRYLIKTRGQQVTLSCSPISGHRSVSWYQQTPGQGLQFLFEYFSETQRNKGNFPGRFSGRQFSNSRSEMNVSTLELGDSALYLCASSSSGVRRNEQFFGPGTRLTVL.

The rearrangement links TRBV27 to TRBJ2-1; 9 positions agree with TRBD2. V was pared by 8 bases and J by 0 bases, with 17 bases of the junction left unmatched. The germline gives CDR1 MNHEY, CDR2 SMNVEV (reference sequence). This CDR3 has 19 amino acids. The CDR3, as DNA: TGTGCCAGCGTCGACCTGGGAGGGATTAGCGGGAGCTCCTACAATGAGCAGTTCTTC. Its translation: CASVDLGGISGSSYNEQFF.

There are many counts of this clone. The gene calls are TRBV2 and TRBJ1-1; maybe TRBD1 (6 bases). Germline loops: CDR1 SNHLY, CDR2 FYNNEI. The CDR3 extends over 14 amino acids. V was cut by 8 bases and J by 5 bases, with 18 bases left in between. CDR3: CASDEGRGETEAFF. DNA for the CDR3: TGTGCCAGCGATGAGGGCAGGGGCGAAACTGAAGCTTTCTTT.

CDR3 DNA sequence: TGTGCCAGCAGGTTTGACAGGGGGCTCCCCTACGAGCAGTACTTC. Protein sequence: CASRFDRGLPYEQYF. The rearrangement links TRBV28 to TRBJ2-7; 10 bases fit TRBD1. The CDR3 spans 15 residues. Germline values: CDR1 MDHEN, CDR2 SYDVKM. V lost 6 bases, J lost 2 bases, and 7 bases stayed unmatched.

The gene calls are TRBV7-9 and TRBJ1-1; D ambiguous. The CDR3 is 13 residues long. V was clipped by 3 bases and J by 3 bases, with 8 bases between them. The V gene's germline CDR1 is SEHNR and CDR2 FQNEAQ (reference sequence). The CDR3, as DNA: TGTGCCAGCAGCTTCCTGGCTTACACTGAAGCTTTCTTT. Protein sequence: CASSFLAYTEAFF.

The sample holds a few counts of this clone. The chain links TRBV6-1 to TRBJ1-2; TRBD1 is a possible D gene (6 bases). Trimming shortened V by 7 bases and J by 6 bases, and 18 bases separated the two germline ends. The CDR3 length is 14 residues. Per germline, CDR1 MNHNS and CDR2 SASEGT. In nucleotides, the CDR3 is TGTGCCAGCAATGTCAGGGGAAGGGCTGATGGCTACACCTTC. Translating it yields CASNVRGRADGYTF.

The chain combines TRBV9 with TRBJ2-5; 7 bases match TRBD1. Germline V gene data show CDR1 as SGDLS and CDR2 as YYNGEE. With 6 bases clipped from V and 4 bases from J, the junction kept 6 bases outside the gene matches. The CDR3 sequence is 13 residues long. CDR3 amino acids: CASNLRGRETQYF. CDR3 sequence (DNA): TGTGCCAGCAACCTAAGGGGGCGAGAGACCCAGTACTTC.